This is a list of T cell receptor beta chains from one sample in a study of T cell responses to AZD1222 COVID-19 vaccine. Sequencing used immunoSEQ multiplex PCR; TCRdb keeps in-frame clones, though not all of them. This sample carries approximately 100,000 clones, 85% to 90% of them seen once, and the ten largest clones take about 12%. The input for sequencing was peripheral blood, taken on day 0 of AZD1222 vaccination. The receptors here all came from an adult in good health. Each CDR3 is given with its conserved first and last residue. A D gene is named only where the DNA matches it firmly. Size is omitted from some rows. Given values are once, few, many or a class for expanded clones.

cdr3_nt | cdr3_aa | v_call | d_call | clone_size | j_call
TGTGCCAGCTCACCATTTAGTTCTGGGACAGGGGGCGACGAGCAGTACTTC | CASSPFSSGTGGDEQYF | TRBV18 | TRBD1 | - | TRBJ2-7
TGTGCCAGCAGCAGACCGGGCAAATCGGAGCAGTACTTC | CASSRPGKSEQYF | TRBV28 | - | once | TRBJ2-7
TGTGCCAGCAGCATCGACAGGGGCGGCCCCTACAATGAGCAGTTCTTC | CASSIDRGGPYNEQFF | TRBV28 | TRBD1 | - | TRBJ2-1
TGTGCCAGCAGCTTTCGGCAGGGTCGGGGGGCCAAAAACATTCAGTACTTC | CASSFRQGRGAKNIQYF | TRBV13 | - | - | TRBJ2-4
TGCGCCAGCAGCCCGGAAGGAGGTCAAAAGCAGTACTTC | CASSPEGGQKQYF | TRBV5-1 | - | once | TRBJ2-7
TGTGCCAGCAGCCTAGAGCTAGCCGGGGAGCTGTTTTTT | CASSLELAGELFF | TRBV9 | - | - | TRBJ2-2
TGTGCCTGGAGTGTTCAGGCGAGGGACGAGCAGTACTTC | CAWSVQARDEQYF | TRBV30 | - | - | TRBJ2-7
TGTGCCAGCAGCCCAACAGGGGGCGCTGGCTACACCTTC | CASSPTGGAGYTF | TRBV5-6 | TRBD1 | - | TRBJ1-2
TGTGCCAGCAGCCAAGATGGGGGGACTAGCAAAACTCATAGCTACGAGCAGTACTTC | CASSQDGGTSKTHSYEQYF | TRBV3-1/TRBV3-2 | TRBD2 | - | TRBJ2-7
TGTGCCAGCAGCCAGGGACTCGAGAATTCACCCCTCCACTTT | CASSQGLENSPLHF | TRBV6-5 | - | - | TRBJ1-6
TGTGCCACCAACGCCGGGACAGGGCCCTTAAGGAGCTCCTACAATGAGCAGTTCTTC | CATNAGTGPLRSSYNEQFF | TRBV7-8 | TRBD1 | - | TRBJ2-1
TGTGCCAGCAGTTACGGCCGCCTCAATGAGCAGTTCTTC | CASSYGRLNEQFF | TRBV6-2/TRBV6-3 | - | - | TRBJ2-1
TGTGCCACCGGTAACGAGCAGTACTTC | CATGNEQYF | TRBV28 | - | once | TRBJ2-7
TGTGCCAGCAGGCGACGGTACCAAGAGACCCAGTACTTC | CASRRRYQETQYF | TRBV27 | - | - | TRBJ2-5
TGTGCCAGCAGTTTAGGGGACAGGATATATGGCTACACCTTC | CASSLGDRIYGYTF | TRBV27 | TRBD1 | - | TRBJ1-2
TGTGCCAGCAGCTTAAGGTCCCCTAGCGGGAAAAATGAGCAGTTCTTC | CASSLRSPSGKNEQFF | TRBV7-3 | TRBD2 | - | TRBJ2-1
TGTGCCACCGTGGACAAGGGGCATTATGAGCAGTTCTTC | CATVDKGHYEQFF | TRBV19 | - | - | TRBJ2-1
TGTGCCACCTCGAGTAAGGGAGAAGGGCGAGCCGAGCAGTACTTC | CATSSKGEGRAEQYF | TRBV19 | - | - | TRBJ2-7
TGTGCCAGCAGCTTAGATCTGGGACTAGCCTACGAGCAGTACTTC | CASSLDLGLAYEQYF | TRBV11-2 | TRBD2 | - | TRBJ2-7
TGTGCCAGCACCTTGACGGGCCGAGGGGAGCAGTACTTC | CASTLTGRGEQYF | TRBV12-3/TRBV12-4 | - | - | TRBJ2-7
TGTGCCACTAATGACGGTCCGAGGGGTTCACCCCTCCACTTT | CATNDGPRGSPLHF | TRBV6-5 | - | - | TRBJ1-6
TGTGCCAGCAGTACCGTAGCGGGAGAGAGCTCCTACAATGAGCAGTTCTTC | CASSTVAGESSYNEQFF | TRBV28 | TRBD2 | - | TRBJ2-1
TGTGCCAGCAGCTTACGGTTAACTGAAGCTTTCTTT | CASSLRLTEAFF | TRBV7-2 | - | - | TRBJ1-1
TGTGCCAGCAGTAGGGCCCCCCGCGGGGACACTGAAGCTTTCTTT | CASSRAPRGDTEAFF | TRBV6-5 | - | - | TRBJ1-1
TGTGCCAGCAGCCCCGCTGAGCGGCGCGGGAGGGATATTATGAATACGCAGTATTTT | CASSPAERRGRDIMNTQYF | TRBV7-2 | TRBD2 | few | TRBJ2-3
TGTGCCAGCTCACTTATAGGGTTATCCTACGAGCAGTACTTC | CASSLIGLSYEQYF | TRBV18 | - | - | TRBJ2-7
TGTGCCAGCAGTTTTGGACTAGCTCAAGCGCAGTATTTT | CASSFGLAQAQYF | TRBV11-2 | TRBD2 | - | TRBJ2-3
TGTGCCACCAGCAGAGAGGGGGATCAGCCCCAGCATTTT | CATSREGDQPQHF | TRBV15 | - | - | TRBJ1-5